This T cell receptor (beta chain) was sequenced during a study of T cells in Graves' hyperthyroidism and ophthalmopathy. The study's findings and limits: Ophthalmopathy was predicted by the model a median of about 6.5 months ahead of onset.

This clonotype was observed many times. Antigen specificity is unknown. V was pared by 5 bases and J by 4 bases, with 5 bases of the junction left unmatched. Germline CDR1 and CDR2: SGHVS and FQNEAQ. This CDR3 region has 14 residues. Researchers took RNA transcripts and amplified the TCR beta CDR3 regions from them. The TCR CDR3 first-round RT-PCR relied on the HTBI primer set. TCRdb reprocessed the multiplex PCR reads via MiXCR and lists one record per CDR3 protein. The sample holds 750,000 to 950,000 distinct CDR3 sequences, 35% to 45% seen once. The chain carries TRBV7-8 and TRBJ1-5, with 7 bases identical to TRBD1. Sequencing was done on a sample of blood. The sequence was obtained from a man aged 18 to 29 with Graves' hyperthyroidism. CDR3 loop: CASSPQGENQPQHF. CDR3 nucleotide sequence: TGTGCCAGCAGCCCCCAGGGGGAGAATCAGCCCCAGCATTTT.